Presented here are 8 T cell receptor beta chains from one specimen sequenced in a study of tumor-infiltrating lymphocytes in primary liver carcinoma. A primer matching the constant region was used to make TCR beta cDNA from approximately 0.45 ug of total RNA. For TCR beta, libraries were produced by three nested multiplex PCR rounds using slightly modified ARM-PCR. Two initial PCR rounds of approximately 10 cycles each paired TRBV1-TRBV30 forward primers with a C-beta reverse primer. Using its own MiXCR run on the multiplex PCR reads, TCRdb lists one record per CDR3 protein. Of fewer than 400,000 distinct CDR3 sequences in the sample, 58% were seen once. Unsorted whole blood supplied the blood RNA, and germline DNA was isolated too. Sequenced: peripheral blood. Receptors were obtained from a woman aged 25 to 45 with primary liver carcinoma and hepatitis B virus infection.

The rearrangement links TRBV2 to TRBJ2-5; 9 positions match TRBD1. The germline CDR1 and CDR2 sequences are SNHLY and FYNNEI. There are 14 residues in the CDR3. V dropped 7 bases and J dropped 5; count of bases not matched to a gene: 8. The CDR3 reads CASMRTGAVETQYF. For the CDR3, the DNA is TGTGCCAGCATGCGGACAGGGGCGGTGGAGACCCAGTACTTC.

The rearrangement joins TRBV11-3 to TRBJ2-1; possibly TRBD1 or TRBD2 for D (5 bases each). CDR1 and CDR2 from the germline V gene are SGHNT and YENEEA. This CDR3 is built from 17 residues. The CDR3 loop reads CTGSFRGVSLLGNEQFF. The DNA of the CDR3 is TGTACCGGCAGCTTCCGAGGGGTGAGCCTCCTTGGGAATGAGCAGTTCTTC. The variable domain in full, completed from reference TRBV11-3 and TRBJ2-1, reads EAGVVQSPRYKIIEKKQPVAFWCNPISGHNTLYWYLQNLGQGPELLIRYENEEAVDDSQLPKDRFSAERLKGVDSTLKIQPAELGDSAVYLCTGSFRGVSLLGNEQFFGPGTRLTVL.

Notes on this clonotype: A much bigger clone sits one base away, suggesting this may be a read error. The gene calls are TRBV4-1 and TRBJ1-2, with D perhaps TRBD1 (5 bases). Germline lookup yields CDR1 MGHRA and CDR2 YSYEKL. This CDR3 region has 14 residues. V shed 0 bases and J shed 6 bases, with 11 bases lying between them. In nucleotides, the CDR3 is TGCGCCAGCAGCCAAGAAGGGCAGGGCGATGGCTACACCTTC. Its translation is CASSQEGQGDGYTF.

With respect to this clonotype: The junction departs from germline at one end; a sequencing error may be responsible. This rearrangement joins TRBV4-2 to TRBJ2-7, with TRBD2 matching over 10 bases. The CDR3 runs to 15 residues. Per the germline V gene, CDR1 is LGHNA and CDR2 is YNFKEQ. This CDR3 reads CANSRQREGFWEQYF. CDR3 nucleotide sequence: TGTGCCAACAGCCGCCAGCGGGAGGGTTTTTGGGAGCAGTACTTC.

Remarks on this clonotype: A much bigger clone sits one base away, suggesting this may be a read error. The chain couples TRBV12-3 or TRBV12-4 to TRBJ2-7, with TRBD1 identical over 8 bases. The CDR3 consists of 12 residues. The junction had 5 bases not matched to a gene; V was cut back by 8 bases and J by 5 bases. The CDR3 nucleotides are TGTGCCAGCGATCAGGGGGCCCACGAGCAGTACTTC. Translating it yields CASDQGAHEQYF.

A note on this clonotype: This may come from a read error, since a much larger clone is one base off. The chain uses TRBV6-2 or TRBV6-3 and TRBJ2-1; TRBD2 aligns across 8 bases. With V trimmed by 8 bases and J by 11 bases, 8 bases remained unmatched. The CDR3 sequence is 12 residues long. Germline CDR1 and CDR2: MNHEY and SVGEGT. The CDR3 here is CASGHLAGKQFF. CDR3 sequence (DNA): TGTGCCAGCGGTCACCTAGCGGGCAAGCAGTTCTTC.

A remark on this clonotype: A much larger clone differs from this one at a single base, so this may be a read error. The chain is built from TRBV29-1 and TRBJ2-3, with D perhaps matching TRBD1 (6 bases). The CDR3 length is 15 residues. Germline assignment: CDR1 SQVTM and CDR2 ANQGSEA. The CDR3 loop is CSARTLQGNTDTRYF. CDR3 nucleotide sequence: TGCAGCGCCCGAACCCTACAGGGAAACACAGATACGCGGTATTTT.

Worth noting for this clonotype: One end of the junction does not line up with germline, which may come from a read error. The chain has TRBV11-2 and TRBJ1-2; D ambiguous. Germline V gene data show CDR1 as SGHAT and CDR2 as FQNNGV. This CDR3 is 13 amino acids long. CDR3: CASILDGNYDYTF. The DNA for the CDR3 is TGTGCCAGCATCTTGGACGGGAACTATGACTACACCTTC.